The 15 T cell receptor beta chains below all came from one sample that was sequenced in a study of beta chain features in type 1 diabetes (dated by TCRdb to the late 2010s). Beyond this particular receptor, the publication reports: Type 1 diabetes patients showed a moderate but significant shortening of TCRB CDR3 length in all four CD4+ subsets.

Their antigen targets remain unknown. The protocol used for the library was the immunoSEQ multiplex PCR assay. All of the isolated RNA was reverse transcribed with the High Capacity cDNA Reverse Transcription Kit, so expressed TCRB transcripts were sequenced. TCRdb mirrors the immuneACCESS table, restricted to in-frame sequences. Some clones are absent from its copies; in checked studies, under half trace to an unresolved V gene, and the reason for the others is unknown. The sample yields under 300,000 clones; around 21% were counted once. The ten largest make up more than 0.025% of the sample. Sequenced sample: naive CD4+ T cells from blood. According to the study, the label for this sample's cell subset or site signals: true naive CD4+ T cells. The receptors stem from a woman between 35 and 50 years old with type 1 diabetes.

The table lists this clone with a few counts. The gene calls are TRBV5-6 and TRBJ1-2; 9 bases fit TRBD1. The CDR3 extends over 13 amino acids. Germline CDR1 SGHDT, CDR2 YYEEEE. V shed 3 bases, J shed 8 bases, and the junction held 5 bases outside the gene matches. The CDR3 DNA sequence: TGTGCCAGCAGCTCAGGACAGGGGCGAGGCTACACCTTC. Protein sequence: CASSSGQGRGYTF.

This clone was seen a handful of times. The rearrangement joins TRBV9 to TRBJ2-6, with D hard to call. The CDR3 runs to 15 residues. Trimming shortened V by 0 bases and J by 1 base, and 5 bases separated the two germline ends. Germline-derived CDR1 and CDR2 are SGDLS and YYNGEE. The DNA for the CDR3 is TGTGCCAGCAGCGTAGCCCCATCTGGGGCCAACGTCCTGACTTTC. Its protein is CASSVAPSGANVLTF.

The sample holds a few counts of this clone. The DNA of the CDR3 is TGTGCCAGCTCACCATATGAGAGGGAAGATACGCAGTATTTT. It encodes CASSPYEREDTQYF. The rearrangement joins TRBV18 to TRBJ2-3; the D gene is possibly TRBD2 (5 bases). Between the trimmed V and J ends, which lost 2 bases and 5 bases, there was a span of 11 bases. The CDR3 contains 14 residues. Germline loops: CDR1 KGHSH, CDR2 LQKENI.

This clone was counted between two and nine times. This chain links TRBV29-1 with TRBJ2-1; 13 nucleotides align to TRBD2. Germline V CDR1 and CDR2: SQVTM, ANQGSEA. This CDR3 has 12 amino acids. After removal of 7 bases from V and 9 bases from J, the junction contained 3 bases not matched to a gene. Here the CDR3 DNA reads TGCAGCGCGGGACTAGCGGGACCTGAGCAGTTCTTC. Protein: CSAGLAGPEQFF.

This clone has only one observation. V and J are TRBV28 and TRBJ1-2; a weak D match, TRBD1 (5 bases). Germline values: CDR1 MDHEN, CDR2 SYDVKM. Between the trimmed V and J ends, which lost 3 bases and 2 bases, there was a span of 7 bases. The CDR3 has 13 amino acids. CDR3 sequence reads: CASSLRQNYGYTF. As DNA, the CDR3 is TGTGCCAGCAGTTTGCGACAGAACTATGGCTACACCTTC.

The J gene is TRBJ1-1, the V gene TRBV30, with TRBD1 as a possible D gene (5 bases). Germline V CDR1 and CDR2: GTSNPN, SVGIG (reference sequence). This CDR3 comprises 13 residues. V lost 3 bases and J lost 5, with 13 bases in between. CDR3 region: CAWSSGGETEAFF. The DNA of the CDR3 is TGTGCCTGGAGCTCGGGGGGGGAGACTGAAGCTTTCTTT.

This clone was recorded a few times. V gene TRBV11-2 combines with J gene TRBJ2-5; 7 positions agree with TRBD2. The CDR3 loop spans 14 amino acids. CDR1 SGHAT and CDR2 FQNNGV come from the germline V gene. V lost 6 bases to trimming and J lost 2 bases; unmatched junction nucleotides: 6. In nucleotides, the CDR3 is TGTGCCAGCAGTTCACTAGCGAAGCAAGAGACCCAGTACTTC. Residues: CASSSLAKQETQYF.

The gene calls are TRBV2 and TRBJ1-5; no clear D. The V and J ends lost 1 base and 5 bases respectively, with 3 bases between them. Germline V gene data show CDR1 as SNHLY and CDR2 as FYNNEI. The CDR3 runs to 12 residues. DNA for the CDR3: TGTGCCAGCAGTGAAGGGCATCAGCCCCAGCATTTT. Its protein is CASSEGHQPQHF.

This clone was observed a few times. DNA for the CDR3: TGTGCCACCTTGACACCCTCCTACGAGCAGTACTTC. Protein product: CATLTPSYEQYF. V is TRBV28 and J is TRBJ2-7; no clear D. The germline V gene has CDR1 MDHEN and CDR2 SYDVKM. V lost 10 bases and J 0 bases, leaving 10 bases between the germline ends. This CDR3 has 12 residues.

The genes are TRBV14 and TRBJ2-1; 10 nucleotides match TRBD2. Germline lookup yields CDR1 SGHDN and CDR2 FVKESK. With 4 bases clipped from V and 5 bases from J, the junction kept 8 bases outside the gene matches. The CDR3 spans 16 residues. The CDR3 protein is CASSPLGSGGHNEQFF. The CDR3 nucleotides are TGTGCCAGCAGCCCGCTGGGTAGCGGGGGGCACAATGAGCAGTTCTTC.

The J gene is TRBJ2-2, the V gene TRBV6-6, with 7 bases aligning to TRBD1. Germline V gene sequence: CDR1 MNHNY, CDR2 SVGAGI (reference sequence). V shed 7 bases, J shed 3 bases, and the junction held 8 bases outside the gene matches. The CDR3 is 15 amino acids. CDR3 sequence reads: CASNQMTGYTGELFF. The CDR3 bases are TGTGCCAGCAATCAAATGACAGGGTACACCGGGGAGCTGTTTTTT.

There are a few counts of this clone. This sequence joins TRBV4-3 and TRBJ1-1, with D possibly matching TRBD1 (6 bases). Germline values: CDR1 LGHNA, CDR2 YSLEER. The CDR3 runs 14 residues. V lost 0 bases and J 11 bases, leaving 16 bases between the germline ends. CDR3 bases: TGCGCCAGCAGCCAAGAGGGGGCAAGGGAGAACGCTTTCTTT. Amino acids: CASSQEGARENAFF.

The genes are TRBV7-8 and TRBJ2-3; 7 positions match TRBD1. Germline CDR1 SGHVS, CDR2 FQNEAQ. The CDR3 length is 14 residues. Unmatched junction bases numbered 6, after V lost 3 bases and J lost 6 bases. This chain's CDR3 is CASSFHRGGDTQYF. The CDR3 DNA is TGTGCCAGCAGCTTCCACAGGGGCGGGGATACGCAGTATTTT.

This clone was recorded a few times. CDR3 in amino acids: CASSLAPSASNEQFF. As DNA, the CDR3 is TGTGCCAGCAGCTTGGCCCCTAGCGCTAGCAATGAGCAGTTCTTC. V and J are TRBV5-6 and TRBJ2-1, with D tentatively TRBD2 (6 bases). The CDR3 consists of 15 residues. Germline CDR1 reads SGHDT; CDR2 reads YYEEEE. The V gene lost 0 bases and the J gene lost 6 bases, with 13 bases spanning the gap.

Here the CDR3 reads CASSPPGTADYEQYF. CDR3 DNA: TGTGCCAGTAGCCCGCCCGGGACAGCCGACTACGAGCAGTACTTC. This chain uses TRBV19 with TRBJ2-7; 7 nucleotides agree with TRBD1. The CDR3 is 15 residues long. CDR1 and CDR2 from the germline V gene are LNHDA and SQIVND (reference sequence). Germline trimming cut 6 bases from V and 3 bases from J; bases unmatched to any gene: 11.